One TCR beta chain is described in this entry. Germline CDR1 SEHNR, CDR2 FQNEAQ (reference sequence). The CDR3 is 15 residues long. V lost 6 bases, J lost 7 bases, and 8 bases stayed unmatched. This record comes from a study of shared clonotypes between healthy human individuals. Measured with immunoSEQ multiplex PCR; TCRdb has only the in-frame clones, and not every one. The sample holds roughly 2.6 million clones; approximately 90% are singletons and the top ten take around 0.15%. This TCR was recovered from a man aged 18 to 35 in good health. V and J are TRBV7-9 and TRBJ2-2, with 10 bases matching TRBD2. Source material: naive CD4+ T cells sorted from blood. Subset indicated: CD45RA+ positively selected. The CDR3 nucleotides are TGTGCCAGCAGACATAGCGGGAGGTTCTACGGGGAGCTGTTTTTT. It yields the protein CASRHSGRFYGELFF.